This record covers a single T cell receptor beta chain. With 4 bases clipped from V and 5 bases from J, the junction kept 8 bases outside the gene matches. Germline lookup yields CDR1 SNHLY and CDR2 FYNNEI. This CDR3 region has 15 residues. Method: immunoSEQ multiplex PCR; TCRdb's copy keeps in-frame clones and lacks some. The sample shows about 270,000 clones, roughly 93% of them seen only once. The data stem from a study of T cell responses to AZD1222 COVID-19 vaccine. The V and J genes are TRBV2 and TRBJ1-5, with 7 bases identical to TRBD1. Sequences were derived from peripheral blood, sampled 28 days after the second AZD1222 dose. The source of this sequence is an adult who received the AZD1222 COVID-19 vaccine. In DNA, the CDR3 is TGTGCCAGCAGTGGTAGGACAGGCAGGGATCAGCCCCAGCATTTT. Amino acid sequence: CASSGRTGRDQPQHF.